The rows below give T cell receptor beta chains drawn from one sample of a study of cytomegalovirus exposure and HLA in healthy donors. Assay: immunoSEQ multiplex PCR; the TCRdb copy retains only in-frame clones and omits some. The sample carries 150,000 to 200,000 clones, around 75% recorded once. Material: PBMCs. The receptors stem from a man younger than 35 in good health and CMV-seropositive. Both conserved end residues are part of each CDR3. D genes are given only for firm matches. Clone sizes are given selectively: once, few, many, or a class where the clone is expanded.

cdr3_nt: TGTGCCAGCAGTGGGCGGGGGACCTATGGCTACACCTTC; cdr3_aa: CASSGRGTYGYTF; j_call: TRBJ1-2; d_call: -; clone_size: -; v_call: TRBV2
cdr3_nt: TGTGCCAGCAGCTCAGGGGGCCGGACTGAAGCTTTCTTT; cdr3_aa: CASSSGGRTEAFF; j_call: TRBJ1-1; d_call: TRBD1; clone_size: once; v_call: TRBV7-6
cdr3_nt: TGTGCCAGCAGCCTGAGAAGAGCGTCTAGCACAGATACGCAGTATTTT; cdr3_aa: CASSLRRASSTDTQYF; j_call: TRBJ2-3; d_call: -; clone_size: -; v_call: TRBV5-4
cdr3_nt: TGTGCCAGCAGCTGGACAGATAATCAGCCCCAGCATTTT; cdr3_aa: CASSWTDNQPQHF; j_call: TRBJ1-5; d_call: -; clone_size: few; v_call: TRBV7-2
cdr3_nt: TGTGCCAGCAGCCCGACCCTAGCGCCTAGGGAGCTGTTTTTT; cdr3_aa: CASSPTLAPRELFF; j_call: TRBJ2-2; d_call: -; clone_size: -; v_call: TRBV4-2
cdr3_nt: TGCGCCAGCAGCGCAGCTGGGCAGGGCAACACTGAAGCTTTCTTT; cdr3_aa: CASSAAGQGNTEAFF; j_call: TRBJ1-1; d_call: -; clone_size: -; v_call: TRBV5-1
cdr3_nt: TGCGCCAGCAGCCGAACAGGGGGTATTAACTATGGCTACACCTTC; cdr3_aa: CASSRTGGINYGYTF; j_call: TRBJ1-2; d_call: TRBD1; clone_size: -; v_call: TRBV4-1
cdr3_nt: TGCGCCAGCACCCCGTCCCTTGACAAGACAGGGGGTTGGACCGGGGAGCTGTTTTTT; cdr3_aa: CASTPSLDKTGGWTGELFF; j_call: TRBJ2-2; d_call: TRBD1; clone_size: -; v_call: TRBV5-1
cdr3_nt: TGCGCCAGCAGTGACGGGGGGGGCTACACCTTC; cdr3_aa: CASSDGGGYTF; j_call: TRBJ1-2; d_call: -; clone_size: -; v_call: TRBV10-2
cdr3_nt: TGTGCCACAAGCCTGGGGGGGAGAGAGACCCAGTACTTC; cdr3_aa: CATSLGGRETQYF; j_call: TRBJ2-5; d_call: TRBD2; clone_size: -; v_call: TRBV2
cdr3_nt: TGTGCCAGCAGCTTACGACTCACTGAAAAACTGTTTTTT; cdr3_aa: CASSLRLTEKLFF; j_call: TRBJ1-4; d_call: -; clone_size: -; v_call: TRBV11-3
cdr3_nt: TGTGCCAGCAGTGCCAGGGGTGGGGAAAAACTGTTTTTT; cdr3_aa: CASSARGGEKLFF; j_call: TRBJ1-4; d_call: -; clone_size: -; v_call: TRBV2
cdr3_nt: TGCGCCAGCAGCCAAAACCCCGACAGGAACACCGGGGAGCTGTTTTTT; cdr3_aa: CASSQNPDRNTGELFF; j_call: TRBJ2-2; d_call: -; clone_size: -; v_call: TRBV4-1
cdr3_nt: TGTGCCAGCAGCTTAGCGAACACTGAAGCTTTCTTT; cdr3_aa: CASSLANTEAFF; j_call: TRBJ1-1; d_call: -; clone_size: few; v_call: TRBV5-6
cdr3_nt: TGTGCCAGCACGGGACAGAGTTATGGCTACACCTTC; cdr3_aa: CASTGQSYGYTF; j_call: TRBJ1-2; d_call: TRBD1; clone_size: few; v_call: TRBV6-1
cdr3_nt: TGTGCCAGCAGTTCCCCCGGGGGGGGCTCTGGAAACACCATATATTTT; cdr3_aa: CASSSPGGGSGNTIYF; j_call: TRBJ1-3; d_call: -; clone_size: -; v_call: TRBV28